This T cell receptor (beta chain) was documented in a study of blood T cells in healthy people across ages. Germline V CDR1 and CDR2: WSHSY, SAAADI. CDR3 length: 15 residues. The V and J ends lost 8 bases and 2 bases, in that order; junction bases with no gene match: 10. There are many counts of this clonotype. A second roughly 7 to 12 cycle PCR used barcoded and J-beta primers. MiXCR, applied by TCRdb to the 5' RACE reads, yields one record per CDR3 protein. The table shows approximately 350,000 distinct CDR3 sequences, with approximately 52% occurring only once. This receptor was identified in a man in his sixties in good health. Source material: blood. This chain connects TRBV10-2 to TRBJ2-5, with 8 bases matching TRBD1. CDR3 sequence: CASGSGTGPQETQYF. CDR3 coding DNA: TGCGCCAGCGGATCCGGGACAGGCCCACAAGAGACCCAGTACTTC.